Listed here are 9 T cell receptor beta chains from one sample, sequenced in a study of tumor-infiltrating lymphocytes in primary liver carcinoma. The researchers produced TCR beta cDNA from around 0.5 ug total RNA with a constant-region primer. A slightly modified ARM-PCR protocol with three nested multiplex PCR rounds produced these TCR beta libraries. In the first two PCR rounds, TRBV1-TRBV30 forward primers were paired with a C-beta reverse primer, and each round lasted around 10 cycles. TCRdb reanalysed the multiplex PCR reads using MiXCR and keeps one entry per CDR3 protein. Among fewer than 350,000 distinct CDR3 sequences listed, about 65% were seen once. Blood RNA was derived from unsorted whole blood, and germline DNA was extracted too. The source material was peripheral blood. Source of these receptors: a man in his forties with primary liver carcinoma and hepatitis B virus infection.

Many counts were recorded for this clonotype. The rearrangement joins TRBV6-5 to TRBJ2-7; D is undetermined. Germline CDR1 and CDR2: MNHEY and SVGAGI. V lost 5 bases and J lost 1, with 15 bases in between. The CDR3 loop spans 15 amino acids. The CDR3 is CASSKDHLNSYEQYF. The CDR3 DNA reads TGTGCCAGCAGTAAGGATCACTTGAATTCCTACGAGCAGTACTTC.

As regards this clonotype: This could be a read error, since a much larger clone is one nucleotide away. The gene calls are TRBV10-3 and TRBJ2-2; 9 bases align to TRBD2. The CDR3 is 13 amino acids. Germline values: CDR1 ENHRY, CDR2 SYGVKD. The CDR3 coding sequence is TGTACCATCGGATTAGCGGGAGACGGGGAGCTGTTTTTT. Amino acids: CTIGLAGDGELFF.

About this clonotype itself: One end of the junction is discordant with germline, which a read error may explain. The rearrangement joins TRBV6-2 or TRBV6-3 to TRBJ2-5; 7 nucleotides match TRBD1. The CDR3 sequence is 16 residues long. The germline V gene encodes CDR1 MNHEY and CDR2 SVGEGT. CDR3 in amino acids: CASSYPDRDRQETEYF. Written as DNA, the CDR3 is TGTGCCAGCAGTTATCCGGACCGGGACAGACAAGAGACCGAGTACTTC.

This clonotype was recorded many times. The chain has TRBV12-3 or TRBV12-4 and TRBJ2-6, with D perhaps TRBD2 (5 bases). CDR3 size: 16 residues. Trimming took off 3 bases at V and 1 base at J, with 10 bases between the two ends. The DNA for the CDR3 is TGTGCCAGCAGTTTTCGGAGGATTTCTGGGGCCAACGTCCTGACTTTC. The encoded protein is CASSFRRISGANVLTF.

This clonotype appeared many times. The chain uses TRBV12-3 or TRBV12-4 and TRBJ1-1, with a weak D call TRBD1 (6 bases). V lost 2 bases, J lost 6 bases, and 28 bases lay in between. This CDR3 has 19 amino acids. DNA of the CDR3: TGTGCCAGCAGTTTACAGCGTGGTGTGTCCGGGACACAGCTACCTGAAGCTTTCTTT. This encodes CASSLQRGVSGTQLPEAFF.

This clonotype has more than one count but fewer than ten. The CDR3 nucleotides are TGTGCCAGCATCCTTCGGCCGAATCGCTCTGGAAACACCATATATTTT. Encoded protein: CASILRPNRSGNTIYF. The chain links TRBV6-2 or TRBV6-3 to TRBJ1-3; D is uncertain. The CDR3 totals 16 residues. Trimming stripped 7 bases from V and 0 bases from J, with 16 bases between. The germline V gene has CDR1 MNHEY and CDR2 SVGEGT.

Comment on this clonotype: One end of the junction varies from germline; a read error may be responsible. This chain joins TRBV11-1 and TRBJ2-7; 7 bases are a match to TRBD1. Germline lookup yields CDR1 SGHAT and CDR2 FQDESV (reference sequence). This CDR3 is 14 amino acids long. CDR3 in amino acids: CANSSEGAEDEQYF. The CDR3 DNA reads TGTGCCAACAGCTCTGAGGGGGCGGAGGACGAGCAGTACTTC.

On this clonotype: The junction departs from the called germline gene at one end, perhaps through a read error. The chain links TRBV6-5 to TRBJ2-7, with a tentative D call TRBD1 (5 bases). This CDR3 spans 13 amino acids. The germline V gene encodes CDR1 MNHEY and CDR2 SVGAGI. This CDR3 reads CASSYQGSYEQCF. The CDR3 DNA follows: TGTGCCAGCAGCTACCAGGGATCCTACGAGCAGTGCTTC.

As regards this clonotype: A much larger clone differs by one base, so this may be a read error. The J gene is TRBJ2-2, the V gene TRBV4-1; 7 positions match TRBD1. The germline gives CDR1 MGHRA, CDR2 YSYEKL. CDR3 length: 15 amino acids. Here the CDR3 DNA reads TGCGCCAGCAGTCCCCAGGGGGTGAACATCGGGGAGCTGTTTTTT. Its translation: CASSPQGVNIGELFF.